A selection of T cell receptor beta chains follows, all from one sample in a study of blood T cells in healthy people across ages. MiXCR was run by TCRdb on the 5' RACE reads, yielding one entry per CDR3 protein. The data show about 650,000 distinct CDR3 sequences, over 40% seen once. The sample was blood. The receptors derive from a woman of 80 years or more in good health. CDR3s include the opening cysteine and the closing phenylalanine or tryptophan. The D gene is left open where the match is weak. Rows give clone size only sometimes, using once, few, many, or a class for an expanded clone.

>many|TRBD1|TRBV7-3|15|TRBJ2-1
TGTGCCAGCAGCCCTACCGGGACAGGGAATGATGAGCAGTTCTTC
CASSPTGTGNDEQFF
>NA|TRBD2|TRBV6-5|15|TRBJ2-7
TGTGCCAGCACCCCTACCCCGGGACTAGTCTTCGAGCAGTACTTC
CASTPTPGLVFEQYF
>many|NA|TRBV12-3/TRBV12-4|13|TRBJ2-7
TGTGCCAGCAGTTTCCTAGGAACCTACGAGCAGTACTTC
CASSFLGTYEQYF
>NA|NA|TRBV27|15|TRBJ2-3
TGTGCCAGCAGTTTCTGGCCCCCCAGCACAGATACGCAGTATTTT
CASSFWPPSTDTQYF
>many|TRBD2|TRBV4-2|19|TRBJ2-3
TGTGCCAGCAGCCAAGATTACCGTAGGGCTAGCGGGGCCACAGATACGCAGTATTTT
CASSQDYRRASGATDTQYF
>many|NA|TRBV12-3/TRBV12-4|15|TRBJ2-3
TGTGCCAGCAGGCGGCCAGGGTCGGGCACAGATACGCAGTATTTT
CASRRPGSGTDTQYF
>NA|TRBD2|TRBV5-5|16|TRBJ2-5
TGTGCCAGCAGCTTGAGGCTAGGAGCGGGAAGAGAGACCCAGTACTTC
CASSLRLGAGRETQYF
>few|NA|TRBV10-3|15|TRBJ1-5
TGTGCCATCAGTGAGTCTTCTGCTAAAGGTCAGCCCCAGCATTTT
CAISESSAKGQPQHF
>NA|TRBD2|TRBV7-2|13|TRBJ2-7
TGTGCCAGCAGCCGCCTAGCGGGAGGGCCACAGTACTTC
CASSRLAGGPQYF
>few|TRBD2|TRBV19|16|TRBJ2-5
TGTGCCAGTAGTATGGGACTAGCGGGAGCCCAAGAGACCCAGTACTTC
CASSMGLAGAQETQYF
>NA|NA|TRBV7-8|15|TRBJ2-1
TGTGCCAGCTCCCTAACCGGGACGCCCGCCGGTGAGCAGTTCTTC
CASSLTGTPAGEQFF